This TCR beta chain was found in a study of shared clonotypes between healthy human individuals. Study observations and caveats: Investigators collected only blood, and repertoires in tissues likely differ. Naive subsets typically showed greater estimated richness than memory subsets.

About this clone itself: The target antigen is unknown.

Naive CD8 cells lacked CD45RO, underwent positive selection for CCR7 and left out terminally differentiated effector memory CD45RA+ cells. Germline V gene data show CDR1 as SNHLY and CDR2 as FYNNEI. The V and J ends lost 4 bases and 7 bases, in that order; junction bases with no gene match: 4. The CDR3 loop spans 12 amino acids. Some clones are missing from TCRdb's copy, which holds only in-frame ones; the method was immunoSEQ multiplex PCR. This sample has around 640,000 clones, with approximately 96% found just once. The sequence was collected from a woman in her 30s in good health. V is TRBV2 and J is TRBJ2-7; 7 bases match TRBD1. Sequenced material: naive CD8+ T cells sorted from blood. The CDR3 bases are TGTGCCAGCAGTGCGGGGACAGATGAGCAGTACTTC. Its translation: CASSAGTDEQYF. Variable domain in full (rest from reference TRBV2 and TRBJ2-7): EPEVTQTPSHQVTQMGQEVILRCVPISNHLYFYWYRQILGQKVEFLVSFYNNEISEKSEIFDDQFSVERPDGSNFTLKIRSTKLEDSAMYFCASSAGTDEQYFGPGTRLTVT.